Listed below are T cell receptor beta chains from one sample, sequenced in a study of blood T cell repertoires in COVID-19. Profiling relied on immunoSEQ multiplex PCR, and the TCRdb table lists in-frame clones only, not all of them. The sample has 120,000 to 150,000 clones, around four fifths seen once. Sequenced material: peripheral blood. These TCRs come from a woman aged 35 to 49 with active or convalescent COVID-19. Both conserved end residues are part of each CDR3. D genes are given only for firm matches. Rows may omit the clone size; those that give it use once, few, many or a size class.

size,V,J,D,CDR3,DNA
-,TRBV29-1,TRBJ1-2,TRBD1,CSAGGTDGYTF,TGCAGCGCCGGAGGGACAGATGGCTACACCTTC
-,TRBV7-2,TRBJ1-5,TRBD1,CASSPDRGGQPQHF,TGTGCCAGCAGCCCCGACAGGGGGGGACAGCCCCAGCATTTT
-,TRBV3-1/TRBV3-2,TRBJ2-5,TRBD1,CASRPTGGETQYF,TGTGCCAGCAGGCCGACAGGGGGCGAGACCCAGTACTTC
-,TRBV2,TRBJ1-2,TRBD1,CASSGGQGRYPNYGYTF,TGTGCCAGCAGTGGCGGACAGGGGAGGTATCCTAACTATGGCTACACCTTC
-,TRBV30,TRBJ1-6,TRBD1,CASPLGQGKGSPLHF,TGTGCCTCACCATTGGGACAGGGGAAGGGTTCACCCCTCCACTTT
-,TRBV6-5,TRBJ1-2,TRBD1,CASSPGQGSYGYTF,TGTGCCAGCAGTCCGGGACAGGGATCTTATGGCTACACCTTC
-,TRBV15,TRBJ2-7,-,CATSRGRTYEQYF,TGTGCCACCAGCAGGGGCAGAACCTACGAGCAGTACTTC
-,TRBV7-9,TRBJ1-2,-,CASSPPMSEQETLNYGYTF,TGTGCCAGCAGCCCCCCTATGTCAGAACAGGAGACCCTTAACTATGGCTACACCTTC
-,TRBV5-4,TRBJ2-5,TRBD2,CASSLEGTRRETQYF,TGTGCCAGCAGCTTGGAAGGGACTAGACGAGAGACCCAGTACTTC
-,TRBV30,TRBJ1-1,TRBD1,CAWSTSPGQGNTEAFF,TGTGCCTGGAGTACATCCCCGGGACAGGGGAACACTGAAGCTTTCTTT
-,TRBV2,TRBJ2-7,TRBD1,CASMNRDRGYEQYF,TGTGCCAGCATGAACAGGGACAGGGGGTACGAGCAGTACTTC
-,TRBV5-4,TRBJ1-1,-,CASSLGSRGRNTEAFF,TGTGCCAGCAGCCTGGGGTCCCGGGGGAGGAACACTGAAGCTTTCTTT
many,TRBV12-5,TRBJ1-2,-,CASGLAGWAYGYTF,TGTGCTAGTGGTTTGGCAGGGTGGGCCTATGGCTACACCTTC
-,TRBV7-9,TRBJ2-3,TRBD1,CASSQATGANTQYF,TGTGCCAGCAGCCAGGCCACAGGGGCAAATACGCAGTATTTT
-,TRBV6-5,TRBJ1-2,TRBD1,CASSDPYRGYGYTF,TGTGCCAGCAGCGACCCTTACAGGGGGTATGGCTACACCTTC
-,TRBV2,TRBJ1-5,TRBD1,CASSDSGGTGQPQHF,TGTGCCAGCAGTGACTCAGGGGGAACAGGCCAGCCCCAGCATTTT
-,TRBV28,TRBJ2-3,TRBD2,CASSPRGVSTDTQYF,TGTGCCAGCAGTCCCCGGGGGGTAAGCACAGATACGCAGTATTTT
-,TRBV3-1/TRBV3-2,TRBJ1-2,TRBD1,CASSQVRGLYGYTF,TGTGCCAGCAGCCAAGTCAGGGGGCTCTATGGCTACACCTTC
once,TRBV30,TRBJ2-3,-,CAILFGDTQYF,TGTGCCATATTATTCGGAGATACGCAGTATTTT
-,TRBV5-5,TRBJ2-3,TRBD1,CASSYGQGSDTQYF,TGTGCCAGCAGCTACGGACAGGGTTCCGATACGCAGTATTTT
-,TRBV6-2/TRBV6-3,TRBJ1-6,TRBD1,CASSYSGTGNSPLHF,TGTGCCAGCAGTTACTCGGGGACAGGGAATTCACCCCTCCACTTT
-,TRBV6-5,TRBJ2-1,TRBD2,CASRPLTSGRGEQFF,TGTGCCAGCAGACCCCTGACTAGCGGACGTGGTGAGCAGTTCTTC
-,TRBV6-5,TRBJ1-6,-,CASSYLGGYNSPLHF,TGTGCCAGCAGTTACTTAGGGGGTTATAATTCACCCCTCCACTTT
-,TRBV3-1/TRBV3-2,TRBJ1-1,-,CASSQDKGEAFF,TGTGCCAGCAGCCAAGATAAGGGGGAAGCTTTCTTT
-,TRBV28,TRBJ1-1,-,CASSLLSQSFTEAFF,TGTGCCAGCAGTTTACTATCTCAATCTTTCACTGAAGCTTTCTTT
-,TRBV18,TRBJ2-1,-,CASSRQVGEQFF,TGTGCCAGCTCACGACAGGTCGGGGAGCAGTTCTTC
-,TRBV2,TRBJ1-4,TRBD1,CASSRTGEKLFF,TGTGCCAGCAGTCGGACAGGTGAAAAACTGTTTTTT
-,TRBV27,TRBJ2-3,TRBD2,CASSTRLAGIADTQYF,TGTGCCAGCAGTACTCGGCTAGCGGGAATCGCAGATACGCAGTATTTT
-,TRBV30,TRBJ1-4,-,CAWSTSGLNEKLFF,TGTGCCTGGAGCACCTCGGGGTTAAATGAAAAACTGTTTTTT
few,TRBV28,TRBJ1-1,TRBD1,CASSSPRQGRTREAFF,TGTGCCAGCAGTTCGCCTCGACAGGGCCGTACCCGTGAAGCTTTCTTT
-,TRBV7-9,TRBJ2-1,TRBD2,CASRGLAGLYNEQFF,TGTGCCAGCAGAGGGCTAGCGGGGTTATACAATGAGCAGTTCTTC
-,TRBV24-1,TRBJ2-1,-,CATSTPGLIVGSYNEQFF,TGTGCCACCAGTACTCCAGGGTTGATCGTTGGTTCCTACAATGAGCAGTTCTTC
-,TRBV5-1,TRBJ2-7,-,CASSGRTAPYEQYF,TGCGCCAGCAGCGGCCGGACTGCGCCCTACGAGCAGTACTTC
-,TRBV27,TRBJ1-5,-,CASRALGQSSNQPQHF,TGTGCCAGCAGGGCCCTAGGACAGAGTAGCAATCAGCCCCAGCATTTT
-,TRBV5-4,TRBJ2-3,TRBD2,CASSLGGTSGNRHQYF,TGTGCCAGCAGCCTGGGCGGGACTAGCGGAAATCGACATCAGTATTTT
-,TRBV5-1,TRBJ2-2,-,CASVRDPNTGELFF,TGCGCCAGCGTCCGGGATCCGAACACCGGGGAGCTGTTTTTT
-,TRBV19,TRBJ1-2,-,CASSIYDVGEAANDGYTF,TGTGCCAGTAGTATATATGACGTAGGGGAGGCAGCTAACGATGGCTACACCTTC
-,TRBV4-3,TRBJ2-7,-,CASSQDYGRVRNEQYF,TGCGCCAGCAGCCAAGATTATGGCAGGGTGAGGAACGAGCAGTACTTC
-,TRBV5-1,TRBJ2-1,TRBD2,CASSLPRLAGEDNEQFF,TGCGCCAGCAGCTTGCCTCGGCTAGCGGGAGAGGACAATGAGCAGTTCTTC
-,TRBV6-2/TRBV6-3,TRBJ1-5,TRBD1,CASSYRPGTGEFGNQPQHF,TGTGCCAGCAGTTACCGCCCCGGGACAGGGGAGTTTGGCAATCAGCCCCAGCATTTT
-,TRBV29-1,TRBJ2-1,-,CSVPSPPRSEQFF,TGCAGCGTCCCCTCACCCCCACGCAGTGAGCAGTTCTTC
few,TRBV10-3,TRBJ2-3,-,CAIKGVSTDTQYF,TGTGCCATCAAGGGGGTTAGCACAGATACGCAGTATTTT
-,TRBV28,TRBJ1-1,TRBD1,CASSWGQGLNTEAFF,TGTGCCAGCAGTTGGGGACAGGGTCTTAACACTGAAGCTTTCTTT
-,TRBV6-6,TRBJ1-1,-,CASSPERVNTEAFF,TGTGCCAGCAGCCCGGAGCGGGTGAACACTGAAGCTTTCTTT
-,TRBV28,TRBJ1-2,-,CASIKPEGGLRGYTF,TGTGCCAGCATAAAACCCGAGGGGGGGTTGAGGGGCTACACCTTC
-,TRBV15,TRBJ1-2,-,CATSRGTANYGYTF,TGTGCCACCAGCAGAGGAACGGCTAACTATGGCTACACCTTC
-,TRBV3-1/TRBV3-2,TRBJ1-5,-,CASSPQGLSNQPQHF,TGTGCCAGCAGCCCACAGGGCCTCAGCAATCAGCCCCAGCATTTT
-,TRBV4-1,TRBJ2-7,TRBD1,CASSQDGDRGAYEQYF,TGCGCCAGCAGCCAAGATGGGGACAGGGGGGCCTACGAGCAGTACTTC
-,TRBV7-6,TRBJ2-5,-,CASSHEETQYF,TGTGCCAGCAGCCATGAAGAGACCCAGTACTTC
-,TRBV28,TRBJ1-5,-,CASSLGQGFRQPQHF,TGTGCCAGCAGTCTAGGGCAGGGGTTCCGACAGCCCCAGCATTTT
-,TRBV27,TRBJ2-7,-,CASSFQYTGSYEQYF,TGTGCCAGCAGTTTCCAATATACAGGATCTTACGAGCAGTACTTC
-,TRBV9,TRBJ1-1,-,CASSVMDRGDTEAFF,TGTGCCAGCAGCGTCATGGACCGGGGGGATACTGAAGCTTTCTTT
-,TRBV7-2,TRBJ2-5,TRBD2,CASSLGLAKETQYF,TGTGCCAGCAGCTTGGGACTAGCAAAAGAGACCCAGTACTTC
-,TRBV6-9,TRBJ1-5,TRBD1,CASPPHRGNNQPQHF,TGTGCCAGCCCCCCCCACAGGGGAAACAATCAGCCCCAGCATTTT
-,TRBV27,TRBJ2-2,TRBD2,CASSFVVDGGANTGELFF,TGTGCCAGCAGTTTCGTGGTGGATGGGGGGGCGAACACCGGGGAGCTGTTTTTT
-,TRBV20-1,TRBJ2-7,-,CSASSQARNNEQYF,TGCAGTGCTAGTTCCCAGGCCCGAAACAACGAGCAGTACTTC
few,TRBV30,TRBJ1-5,TRBD1,CAWSSGGGQPQHF,TGTGCCTGGAGTTCAGGGGGCGGGCAGCCCCAGCATTTT